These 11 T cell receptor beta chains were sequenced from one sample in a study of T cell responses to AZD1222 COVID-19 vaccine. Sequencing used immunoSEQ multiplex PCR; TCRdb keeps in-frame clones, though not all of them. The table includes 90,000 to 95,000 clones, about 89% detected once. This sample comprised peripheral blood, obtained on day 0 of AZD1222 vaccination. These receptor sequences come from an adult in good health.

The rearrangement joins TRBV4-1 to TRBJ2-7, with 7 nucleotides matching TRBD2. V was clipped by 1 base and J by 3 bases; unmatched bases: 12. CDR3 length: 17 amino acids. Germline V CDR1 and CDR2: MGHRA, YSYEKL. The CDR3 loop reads CASSQAPSGTGGYEQYF. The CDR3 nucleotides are TGCGCCAGCAGCCAAGCACCTTCCGGGACGGGGGGCTACGAGCAGTACTTC.

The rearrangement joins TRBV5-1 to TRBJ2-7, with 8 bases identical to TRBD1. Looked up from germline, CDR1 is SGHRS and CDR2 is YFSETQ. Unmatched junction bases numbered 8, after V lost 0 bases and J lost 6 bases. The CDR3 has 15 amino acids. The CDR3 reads CASSLVGQGATEQYF. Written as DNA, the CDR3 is TGCGCCAGCAGCTTGGTAGGGCAGGGGGCAACCGAGCAGTACTTC.

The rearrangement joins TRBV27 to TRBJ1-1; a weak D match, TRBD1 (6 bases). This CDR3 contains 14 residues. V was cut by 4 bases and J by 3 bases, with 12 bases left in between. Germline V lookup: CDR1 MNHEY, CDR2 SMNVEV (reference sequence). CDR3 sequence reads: CASSWGQGYTEAFF. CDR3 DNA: TGTGCCAGCAGTTGGGGGCAGGGGTACACTGAAGCTTTCTTT.

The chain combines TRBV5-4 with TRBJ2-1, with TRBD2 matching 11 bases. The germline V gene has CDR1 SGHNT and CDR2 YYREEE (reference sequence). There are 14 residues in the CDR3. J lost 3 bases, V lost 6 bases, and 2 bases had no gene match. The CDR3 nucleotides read TGTGCCAGCAACCTAGCGGGGGGCTACAATGAGCAGTTCTTC. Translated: CASNLAGGYNEQFF.

In nucleotides, the CDR3 is TGTGCCAGCAGCTTCGTACAGGCTGGGGCTTTCTTT. Translated, it gives CASSFVQAGAFF. This chain uses TRBV7-2 with TRBJ1-1, with D possibly TRBD1 on 5 matching bases. Germline assignment: CDR1 SGHTA and CDR2 FQGNSA. V dropped 3 bases and J dropped 11 bases, with 13 bases sitting between them. CDR3 size: 12 residues.

CDR3: CASSVSTGEVHEQYF. The CDR3, as DNA: TGTGCCAGCAGCGTCTCGACAGGGGAGGTCCACGAGCAGTACTTC. The chain uses TRBV9 and TRBJ2-7, with 8 bases lining up with TRBD1. V lost 2 bases and J lost 5; bases outside the gene matches: 9. The CDR3 loop spans 15 amino acids. Germline lookup yields CDR1 SGDLS and CDR2 YYNGEE. The variable domain in full, with the rest retrieved from reference TRBV9 and TRBJ2-7, is DSGVTQTPKHLITATGQRVTLRCSPRSGDLSVYWYQQSLDQGLQFLIQYYNGEERAKGNILERFSAQQFPDLHSELNLSSLELGDSALYFCASSVSTGEVHEQYFGPGTRLTVT.

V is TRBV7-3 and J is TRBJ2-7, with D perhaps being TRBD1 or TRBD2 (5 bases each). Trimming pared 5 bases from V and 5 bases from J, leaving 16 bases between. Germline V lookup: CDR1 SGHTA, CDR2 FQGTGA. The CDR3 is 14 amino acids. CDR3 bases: TGTGCCAGCAGCCCAGGGACGGGGCCTAACGAGCAGTACTTC. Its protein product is CASSPGTGPNEQYF. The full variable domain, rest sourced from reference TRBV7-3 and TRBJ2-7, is GAGVSQTPSNKVTEKGKYVELRCDPISGHTALYWYRQSLGQGPEFLIYFQGTGAADDSGLPNDRFFAVRPEGSVSTLKIQRTERGDSAVYLCASSPGTGPNEQYFGPGTRLTVT.

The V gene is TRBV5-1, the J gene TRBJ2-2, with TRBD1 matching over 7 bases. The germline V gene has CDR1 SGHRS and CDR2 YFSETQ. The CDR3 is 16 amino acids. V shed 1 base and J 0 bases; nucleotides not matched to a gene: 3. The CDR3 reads CASSLRQGPNTGELFF. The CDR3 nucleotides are TGCGCCAGCAGCTTGCGACAGGGTCCGAACACCGGGGAGCTGTTTTTT.

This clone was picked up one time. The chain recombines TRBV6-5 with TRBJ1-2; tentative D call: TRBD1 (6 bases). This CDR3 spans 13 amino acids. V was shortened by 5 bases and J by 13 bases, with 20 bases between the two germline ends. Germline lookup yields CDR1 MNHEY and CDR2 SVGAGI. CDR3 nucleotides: TGTGCCAGCAGTCACCGCGACAGGCAAAAAGGCACCTTC. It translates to CASSHRDRQKGTF.

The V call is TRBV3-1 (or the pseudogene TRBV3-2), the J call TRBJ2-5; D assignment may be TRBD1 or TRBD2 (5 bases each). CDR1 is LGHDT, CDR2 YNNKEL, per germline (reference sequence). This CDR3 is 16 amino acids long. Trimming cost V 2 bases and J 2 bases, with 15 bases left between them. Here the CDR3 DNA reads TGTGCCAGCAGCCAACGCGGTGGGGGTTTACAAGAGACCCAGTACTTC. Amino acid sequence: CASSQRGGGLQETQYF.

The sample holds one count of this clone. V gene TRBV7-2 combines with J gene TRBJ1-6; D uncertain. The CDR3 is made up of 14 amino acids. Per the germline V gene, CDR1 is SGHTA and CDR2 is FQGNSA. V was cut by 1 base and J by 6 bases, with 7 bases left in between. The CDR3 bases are TGTGCCAGCAGCTTAGGAGTGCTTAATTCACCCCTCCACTTT. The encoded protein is CASSLGVLNSPLHF.